The next 5 T cell receptor beta chains were all read from a single sample in a study of control samples from healthy donors and cancer patients. TCRdb's copy holds only in-frame clones and misses some; the assay was immunoSEQ multiplex PCR. The top ten clones hold 0.75% to 0.95% of a sample with approximately 60,000 clones, around 93% of them seen once. The sequencing input was PBMCs. These receptors came from a man aged 25 to 40 with colorectal cancer.

The J gene is TRBJ1-1, the V gene TRBV5-5, with unresolved D. Between the trimmed V and J ends, which lost 1 base and 7 bases, there was a span of 8 bases. Germline CDR1 is SGHKS and CDR2 is YYEKEE (reference sequence). This CDR3 region has 12 residues. The CDR3 sequence: CASSLRVGEAFF. In DNA, the CDR3 is TGTGCCAGCAGCTTGCGAGTGGGTGAAGCTTTCTTT.

The CDR3 sequence is CASTPLDRRITDTQYF. As DNA, the CDR3 is TGTGCCAGCACCCCTTTAGACAGGAGAATCACAGATACGCAGTATTTT. This sequence joins TRBV2 and TRBJ2-3, with D possibly being TRBD1 (6 bases). CDR3 length: 16 residues. The V end was cut by 7 bases, the J end by 2 bases, with 19 bases between. Germline V CDR1 and CDR2: SNHLY, FYNNEI.

The rearrangement uses TRBV19 and TRBJ1-5; 9 bases are a match to TRBD1. CDR1 and CDR2 (germline): LNHDA, SQIVND (reference sequence). The CDR3 contains 19 residues. Losses at the gene ends were 7 bases for V and 1 base for J; bases not matched to a gene: 17. CDR3 amino acids: CASMLLTGGASLSNQPQHF. The CDR3 coding sequence is TGTGCCAGTATGCTCCTTACAGGGGGCGCATCCTTGAGCAATCAGCCCCAGCATTTT.

The V call is TRBV5-6, the J call TRBJ2-7; the D gene is possibly TRBD1 (6 bases). The CDR3 consists of 16 residues. Germline CDR1 is SGHDT and CDR2 is YYEEEE. Trimming took 3 bases from V and 2 from J, leaving 18 bases between them. For the CDR3, the DNA is TGTGCCAGCAGCTCTTTGGACAGCCCCCCAACCTACGAGCAGTACGTC. This translates into CASSSLDSPPTYEQYV.

V is TRBV19 and J is TRBJ2-4; 7 bases map to TRBD1. The CDR3 is made up of 15 amino acids. The V gene end was trimmed by 5 bases and the J gene end by 6 bases; junction bases not matched to a gene: 10. Germline V gene lookup returns CDR1 LNHDA and CDR2 SQIVND (reference sequence). This CDR3 reads CASSPSTGLGNIQYF. The DNA of the CDR3 is TGTGCCAGTAGTCCTTCGACAGGGTTGGGAAACATTCAGTACTTC.